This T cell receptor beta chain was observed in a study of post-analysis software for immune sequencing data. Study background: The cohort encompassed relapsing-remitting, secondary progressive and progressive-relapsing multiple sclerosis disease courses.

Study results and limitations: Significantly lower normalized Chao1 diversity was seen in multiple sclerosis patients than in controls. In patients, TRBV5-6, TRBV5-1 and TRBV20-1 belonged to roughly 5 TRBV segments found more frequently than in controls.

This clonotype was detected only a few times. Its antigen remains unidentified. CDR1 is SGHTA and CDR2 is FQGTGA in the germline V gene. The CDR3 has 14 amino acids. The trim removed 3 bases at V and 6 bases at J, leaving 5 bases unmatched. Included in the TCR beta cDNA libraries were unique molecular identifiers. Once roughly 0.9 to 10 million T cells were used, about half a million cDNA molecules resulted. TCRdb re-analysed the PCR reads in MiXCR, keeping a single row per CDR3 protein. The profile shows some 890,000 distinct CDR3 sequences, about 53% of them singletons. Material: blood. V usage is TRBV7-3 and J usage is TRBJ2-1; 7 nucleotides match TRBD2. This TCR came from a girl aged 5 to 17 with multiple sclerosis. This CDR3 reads CASSFTGTINEQFF. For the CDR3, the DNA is TGTGCCAGCAGCTTTACCGGGACTATCAATGAGCAGTTCTTC.